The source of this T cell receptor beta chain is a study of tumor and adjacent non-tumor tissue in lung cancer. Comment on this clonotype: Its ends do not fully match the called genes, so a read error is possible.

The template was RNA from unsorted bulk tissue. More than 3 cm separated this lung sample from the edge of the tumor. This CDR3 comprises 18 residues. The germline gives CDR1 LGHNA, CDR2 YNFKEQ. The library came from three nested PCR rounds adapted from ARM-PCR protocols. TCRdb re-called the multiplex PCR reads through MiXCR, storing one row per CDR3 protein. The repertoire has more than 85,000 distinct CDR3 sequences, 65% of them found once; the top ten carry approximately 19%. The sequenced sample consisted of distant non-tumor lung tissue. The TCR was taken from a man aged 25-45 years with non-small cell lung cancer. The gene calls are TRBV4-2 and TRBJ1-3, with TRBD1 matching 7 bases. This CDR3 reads CASSQNQTGRGPGNTIYF. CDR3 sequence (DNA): TGTGCCAGCAGCCAAAATCAGACAGGGAGAGGGCCTGGGAACACCATATATTTT.